Listed below are T cell receptor beta chains from one sample, sequenced in a study of OX40 agonist ivuxolimab in advanced cancers. Repertoires were generated with immunoSEQ multiplex PCR, while TCRdb's copy carries only in-frame clones and drops some. The sample has tens of thousands of clones; around nine tenths are singletons. The starting material was CD4+ or CD8+ T cells sorted from blood, obtained in a trial of the OX40 agonist ivuxolimab. Receptors originate from an adult with an advanced solid tumor such as melanoma, head and neck, liver or kidney cancer. CDR3s include the opening cysteine and the closing phenylalanine or tryptophan. D genes are given only for firm matches. Some rows mark clone size as missing; the rest say once, few, many or name a class of expanded clone.

j_call: TRBJ1-1
clone_size: .
v_call: TRBV4-2
d_call: .
cdr3_aa: CASSQDNQGWTEAFF
cdr3_nt: TGTGCCAGCAGCCAAGATAACCAGGGGTGGACTGAAGCTTTCTTT

j_call: TRBJ2-7
clone_size: .
v_call: TRBV28
d_call: TRBD1
cdr3_aa: CASSLVGGLYF
cdr3_nt: TGTGCCAGCAGTTTAGTAGGGGGCCTGTACTTC

j_call: TRBJ2-7
clone_size: .
v_call: TRBV18
d_call: TRBD1
cdr3_aa: CASSPLSQGVHEQYF
cdr3_nt: TGTGCCAGCTCACCACTCTCACAGGGGGTCCACGAGCAGTACTTC

j_call: TRBJ2-2
clone_size: .
v_call: TRBV5-4
d_call: .
cdr3_aa: CASSLPTPTGELFF
cdr3_nt: TGTGCCAGCAGCTTGCCGACTCCTACCGGGGAGCTGTTTTTT

j_call: TRBJ2-2
clone_size: .
v_call: TRBV5-1
d_call: TRBD1
cdr3_aa: CASSPGQAVHAGELFF
cdr3_nt: TGCGCCAGCAGCCCTGGACAGGCGGTCCATGCCGGGGAGCTGTTTTTT

j_call: TRBJ1-2
clone_size: .
v_call: TRBV5-1
d_call: .
cdr3_aa: CASSSAPGPLYGYTF
cdr3_nt: TGCGCCAGCAGCAGCGCCCCCGGGCCACTCTATGGCTACACCTTC

j_call: TRBJ2-6
clone_size: .
v_call: TRBV5-6
d_call: TRBD1
cdr3_aa: CASSLAGTGSSGANVLTF
cdr3_nt: TGTGCCAGCAGCTTGGCCGGGACAGGGAGCTCTGGGGCCAACGTCCTGACTTTC

j_call: TRBJ2-3
clone_size: once
v_call: TRBV5-1
d_call: .
cdr3_aa: CASSFGTSTDTQYF
cdr3_nt: TGCGCCAGCAGCTTCGGGACTAGCACAGATACGCAGTATTTT

j_call: TRBJ1-2
clone_size: .
v_call: TRBV6-1
d_call: TRBD1
cdr3_aa: CASSGDRVYGYTF
cdr3_nt: TGTGCCAGCAGTGGGGACAGGGTTTATGGCTACACCTTC

j_call: TRBJ1-2
clone_size: .
v_call: TRBV7-9
d_call: .
cdr3_aa: CASSSTVSYGYTF
cdr3_nt: TGTGCCAGCAGTTCAACAGTTAGCTATGGCTACACCTTC

j_call: TRBJ2-1
clone_size: .
v_call: TRBV19
d_call: .
cdr3_aa: CASSPGGGTDNEQFF
cdr3_nt: TGTGCCAGTAGCCCTGGAGGGGGTACCGACAATGAGCAGTTCTTC

j_call: TRBJ1-1
clone_size: .
v_call: TRBV9
d_call: .
cdr3_aa: CASSGGQAGTEAFF
cdr3_nt: TGTGCCAGCAGCGGGGGACAAGCCGGCACTGAAGCTTTCTTT

j_call: TRBJ1-2
clone_size: .
v_call: TRBV6-5
d_call: .
cdr3_aa: CASSTLGGDYGYTF
cdr3_nt: TGTGCCAGCAGCACCCTTGGGGGGGACTATGGCTACACCTTC

j_call: TRBJ2-2
clone_size: .
v_call: TRBV15
d_call: .
cdr3_aa: CATSRDLQKLNTGELFF
cdr3_nt: TGTGCCACCAGCAGAGATCTCCAGAAATTGAACACCGGGGAGCTGTTTTTT

j_call: TRBJ1-1
clone_size: .
v_call: TRBV29-1
d_call: .
cdr3_aa: CSVRGIGGDTEAFF
cdr3_nt: TGCAGCGTCAGGGGTATAGGGGGAGACACTGAAGCTTTCTTT

j_call: TRBJ1-2
clone_size: once
v_call: TRBV7-3
d_call: .
cdr3_aa: CASSPRTAPYGYTF
cdr3_nt: TGTGCCAGCAGCCCTCGGACGGCCCCCTATGGCTACACCTTC

j_call: TRBJ2-7
clone_size: once
v_call: TRBV6-5
d_call: .
cdr3_aa: CASSYSARDYEQYF
cdr3_nt: TGTGCCAGCAGTTACTCGGCCAGGGACTACGAGCAGTACTTC

j_call: TRBJ2-3
clone_size: .
v_call: TRBV6-6
d_call: .
cdr3_aa: CASRTPDTQYF
cdr3_nt: TGTGCCAGCAGAACGCCAGATACGCAGTATTTT

j_call: TRBJ1-1
clone_size: .
v_call: TRBV18
d_call: .
cdr3_aa: CASSSSNTEAFF
cdr3_nt: TGTGCCAGCTCATCCTCTAACACTGAAGCTTTCTTT

j_call: TRBJ2-1
clone_size: .
v_call: TRBV28
d_call: TRBD1
cdr3_aa: CASGSSGTGLYEQFF
cdr3_nt: TGTGCCAGCGGTTCCTCTGGGACAGGGTTATATGAGCAGTTCTTC

j_call: TRBJ1-1
clone_size: .
v_call: TRBV6-5
d_call: .
cdr3_aa: CASSRPNTEAFF
cdr3_nt: TGTGCCAGCAGCCGACCGAACACTGAAGCTTTCTTT

j_call: TRBJ1-6
clone_size: .
v_call: TRBV6-5
d_call: .
cdr3_aa: CASSYGKGSSPLHF
cdr3_nt: TGTGCCAGCAGTTACGGAAAGGGTTCTTCACCCCTCCACTTT

j_call: TRBJ2-2
clone_size: .
v_call: TRBV19
d_call: .
cdr3_aa: CASSRGGNTGELFF
cdr3_nt: TGTGCCAGTAGTAGGGGCGGGAACACCGGGGAGCTGTTTTTT

j_call: TRBJ2-1
clone_size: .
v_call: TRBV7-2
d_call: .
cdr3_aa: CASSFAGKGNEQFF
cdr3_nt: TGTGCCAGCAGCTTCGCAGGGAAAGGCAATGAGCAGTTCTTC

j_call: TRBJ1-1
clone_size: .
v_call: TRBV21-1
d_call: .
cdr3_aa: CASRKRTGVAEAFF
cdr3_nt: TGTGCCAGCAGAAAGAGGACAGGGGTAGCTGAAGCTTTCTTT

j_call: TRBJ2-7
clone_size: .
v_call: TRBV9
d_call: TRBD2
cdr3_aa: CASSFGVAGVYEQYF
cdr3_nt: TGTGCCAGCAGCTTCGGGGTAGCGGGGGTTTACGAGCAGTACTTC

j_call: TRBJ2-5
clone_size: .
v_call: TRBV19
d_call: .
cdr3_aa: CASSIGQAQETQYF
cdr3_nt: TGTGCCAGTAGTATAGGGCAGGCCCAAGAGACCCAGTACTTC

j_call: TRBJ2-3
clone_size: .
v_call: TRBV9
d_call: .
cdr3_aa: CASSVDWGRGGDTQYF
cdr3_nt: TGTGCCAGCAGCGTAGATTGGGGCAGGGGTGGCGATACGCAGTATTTT

j_call: TRBJ1-1
clone_size: .
v_call: TRBV4-1
d_call: TRBD1
cdr3_aa: CASSQTDRAPNGEAFF
cdr3_nt: TGCGCCAGCAGCCAAACCGACAGGGCACCAAATGGTGAAGCTTTCTTT

j_call: TRBJ2-5
clone_size: .
v_call: TRBV6-5
d_call: .
cdr3_aa: CASSPPGYETQYF
cdr3_nt: TGTGCCAGCAGCCCCCCCGGGTATGAGACCCAGTACTTC

j_call: TRBJ2-7
clone_size: .
v_call: TRBV5-1
d_call: TRBD1
cdr3_aa: CASSWDSPGEQYF
cdr3_nt: TGCGCCAGCAGCTGGGACAGTCCGGGCGAGCAGTACTTC

j_call: TRBJ1-1
clone_size: few
v_call: TRBV27
d_call: TRBD1
cdr3_aa: CASSPSGGTEAFF
cdr3_nt: TGTGCCAGCAGTCCGTCAGGGGGCACTGAAGCTTTCTTT

j_call: TRBJ2-5
clone_size: .
v_call: TRBV18
d_call: .
cdr3_aa: CASSPRMPGIETQYF
cdr3_nt: TGTGCCAGCTCACCGCGGATGCCAGGGATAGAGACCCAGTACTTC

j_call: TRBJ1-2
clone_size: .
v_call: TRBV9
d_call: .
cdr3_aa: CASSAYGGGYTF
cdr3_nt: TGTGCCAGCAGCGCCTACGGGGGCGGCTACACCTTC

j_call: TRBJ2-7
clone_size: .
v_call: TRBV18
d_call: TRBD1
cdr3_aa: CASSGRDSNYEQYF
cdr3_nt: TGTGCCAGCTCAGGCCGGGACAGTAATTACGAGCAGTACTTC

j_call: TRBJ2-7
clone_size: .
v_call: TRBV27
d_call: .
cdr3_aa: CASSALGSYEQYF
cdr3_nt: TGTGCCAGCAGTGCCCTGGGCAGCTACGAGCAGTACTTC

j_call: TRBJ2-7
clone_size: .
v_call: TRBV7-9
d_call: .
cdr3_aa: CASSPSSDEQYF
cdr3_nt: TGTGCCAGCAGTCCCTCTAGCGACGAGCAGTACTTC

j_call: TRBJ1-1
clone_size: .
v_call: TRBV5-1
d_call: .
cdr3_aa: CASSPGVGASTEAFF
cdr3_nt: TGCGCCAGCAGCCCTGGGGTAGGGGCGAGCACTGAAGCTTTCTTT

j_call: TRBJ2-1
clone_size: .
v_call: TRBV30
d_call: TRBD2
cdr3_aa: CAWSVLAGGNEQFF
cdr3_nt: TGTGCCTGGAGTGTACTAGCGGGAGGAAATGAGCAGTTCTTC

j_call: TRBJ1-4
clone_size: once
v_call: TRBV30
d_call: .
cdr3_aa: CAWSAGGNEKLFF
cdr3_nt: TGTGCCTGGAGCGCGGGGGGGAATGAAAAACTGTTTTTT

j_call: TRBJ2-2
clone_size: .
v_call: TRBV7-6
d_call: .
cdr3_aa: CASSLFGQNTGELFF
cdr3_nt: TGTGCCAGCAGCTTATTTGGACAGAACACCGGGGAGCTGTTTTTT

j_call: TRBJ2-2
clone_size: .
v_call: TRBV6-5
d_call: .
cdr3_aa: CASSEGDGSGELFF
cdr3_nt: TGTGCCAGCAGCGAGGGGGACGGGTCCGGGGAGCTGTTTTTT

j_call: TRBJ2-7
clone_size: .
v_call: TRBV7-3
d_call: TRBD2
cdr3_aa: CASSSPGLAGQSKQYF
cdr3_nt: TGTGCCAGCAGCTCCCCGGGACTAGCGGGCCAGAGTAAGCAGTACTTC

j_call: TRBJ1-5
clone_size: .
v_call: TRBV5-5
d_call: .
cdr3_aa: CASSLSGDSYQPQHF
cdr3_nt: TGTGCCAGCAGCTTGAGCGGAGACAGCTATCAGCCCCAGCATTTT

j_call: TRBJ2-7
clone_size: .
v_call: TRBV10-3
d_call: .
cdr3_aa: CAISEQGGVHEQYF
cdr3_nt: TGTGCCATCAGTGAACAGGGAGGGGTACACGAGCAGTACTTC

j_call: TRBJ2-7
clone_size: .
v_call: TRBV7-8
d_call: .
cdr3_aa: CASSSQIGDYEQYF
cdr3_nt: TGTGCCAGCAGCTCTCAAATAGGGGACTACGAGCAGTACTTC

j_call: TRBJ2-7
clone_size: once
v_call: TRBV5-1
d_call: TRBD2
cdr3_aa: CASRLGLASYEQYF
cdr3_nt: TGCGCCAGCAGATTGGGACTAGCGTCCTACGAGCAGTACTTC